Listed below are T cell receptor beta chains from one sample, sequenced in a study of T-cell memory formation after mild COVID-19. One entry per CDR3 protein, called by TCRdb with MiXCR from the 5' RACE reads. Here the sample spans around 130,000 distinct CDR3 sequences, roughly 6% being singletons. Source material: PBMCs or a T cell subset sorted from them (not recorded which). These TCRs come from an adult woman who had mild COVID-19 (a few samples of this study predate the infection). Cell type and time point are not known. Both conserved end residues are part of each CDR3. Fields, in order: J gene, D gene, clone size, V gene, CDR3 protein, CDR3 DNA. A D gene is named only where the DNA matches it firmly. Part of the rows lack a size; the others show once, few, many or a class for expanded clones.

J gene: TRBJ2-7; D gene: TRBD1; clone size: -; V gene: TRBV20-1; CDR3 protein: CSAGQGGNEQYF; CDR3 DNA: TGCAGTGCGGGACAGGGCGGGAACGAGCAGTACTTC
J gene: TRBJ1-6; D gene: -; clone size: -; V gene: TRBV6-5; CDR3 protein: CASSLKGGTRSPLHF; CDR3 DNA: TGTGCCAGCAGCCTAAAAGGGGGGACCAGATCACCCCTCCACTTT
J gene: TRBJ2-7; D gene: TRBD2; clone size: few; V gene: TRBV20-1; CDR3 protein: CSAQRRGDEQYF; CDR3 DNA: TGCAGTGCTCAGCGGCGGGGGGACGAGCAGTACTTC
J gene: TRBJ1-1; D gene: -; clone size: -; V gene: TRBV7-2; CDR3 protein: CASSLVFGQKTEAFF; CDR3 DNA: TGTGCCAGCAGCTTAGTGTTCGGGCAAAAGACTGAAGCTTTCTTT
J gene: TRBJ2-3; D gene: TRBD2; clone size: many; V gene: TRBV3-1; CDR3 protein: CASSQVGLAGRDTQYF; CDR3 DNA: TGTGCCAGCAGCCAAGTGGGACTAGCGGGACGAGATACGCAGTATTTT
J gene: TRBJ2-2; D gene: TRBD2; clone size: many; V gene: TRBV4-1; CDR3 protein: CASSTGTSGPGELFF; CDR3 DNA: TGCGCCAGCAGCACCGGGACTAGCGGGCCCGGGGAGCTGTTTTTT
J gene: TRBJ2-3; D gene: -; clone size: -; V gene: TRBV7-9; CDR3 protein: CASSKDSYSGRDTQYF; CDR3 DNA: TGTGCCAGCAGCAAAGACAGCTACTCAGGGCGAGATACGCAGTATTTT
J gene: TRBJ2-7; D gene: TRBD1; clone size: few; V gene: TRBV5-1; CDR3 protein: CASSFGTGGYEQYF; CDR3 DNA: TGCGCCAGCAGCTTCGGGACAGGGGGCTACGAGCAGTACTTC
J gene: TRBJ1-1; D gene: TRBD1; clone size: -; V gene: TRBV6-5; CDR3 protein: CASSYSPGTGGEAFF; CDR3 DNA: TGTGCCAGCAGTTACTCGCCCGGGACAGGGGGGGAAGCTTTCTTT
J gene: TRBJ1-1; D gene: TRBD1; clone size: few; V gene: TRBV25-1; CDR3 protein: CASTYRGLNTEAFF; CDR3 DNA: TGTGCCAGCACCTACAGGGGGCTGAACACTGAAGCTTTCTTT
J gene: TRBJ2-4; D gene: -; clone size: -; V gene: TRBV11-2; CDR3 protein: CASSTPRGGGAVKNIQYF; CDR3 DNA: TGTGCCAGCAGCACACCTAGGGGAGGGGGCGCAGTGAAAAACATTCAGTACTTC
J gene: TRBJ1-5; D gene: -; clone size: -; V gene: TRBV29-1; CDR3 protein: CSVSYDYSNQPQHF; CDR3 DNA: TGCAGCGTTTCCTACGATTATAGCAATCAGCCCCAGCATTTT
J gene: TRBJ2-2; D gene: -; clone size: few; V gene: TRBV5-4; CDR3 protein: CASSSTGTRTGELFF; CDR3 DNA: TGTGCCAGCAGCTCCACAGGGACCCGCACCGGGGAGCTGTTTTTT
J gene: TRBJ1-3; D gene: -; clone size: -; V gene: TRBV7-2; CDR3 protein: CASSPARGARGNTIYF; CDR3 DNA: TGTGCCAGCAGCCCCGCCCGGGGGGCGAGAGGAAACACCATATATTTT
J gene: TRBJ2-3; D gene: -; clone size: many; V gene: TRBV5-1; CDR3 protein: CASRGFQGIDTQYF; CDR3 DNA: TGCGCCAGCAGAGGATTTCAGGGGATAGATACGCAGTATTTT
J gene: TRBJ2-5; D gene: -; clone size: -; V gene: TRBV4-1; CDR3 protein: CASSLWTAQETQYF; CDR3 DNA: TGCGCCAGCAGCCTTTGGACGGCCCAAGAGACCCAGTACTTC
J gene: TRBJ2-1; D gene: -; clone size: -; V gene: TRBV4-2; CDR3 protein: CASSPPSSYNEQFF; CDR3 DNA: TGTGCCAGCAGCCCCCCGAGCTCCTACAATGAGCAGTTCTTC
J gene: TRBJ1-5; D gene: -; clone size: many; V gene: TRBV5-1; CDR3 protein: CASSLSGAEQPQHF; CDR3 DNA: TGCGCCAGCAGCTTATCAGGGGCGGAGCAGCCCCAGCATTTT
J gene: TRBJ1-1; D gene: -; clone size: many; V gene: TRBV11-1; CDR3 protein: CASSVNRGRFTEAFF; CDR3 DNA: TGTGCCAGCAGCGTTAACAGAGGACGGTTCACTGAAGCTTTCTTT
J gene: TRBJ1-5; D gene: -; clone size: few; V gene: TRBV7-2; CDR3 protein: CASSLGVQPQHF; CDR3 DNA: TGTGCCAGCAGCTTAGGGGTTCAGCCCCAGCATTTT
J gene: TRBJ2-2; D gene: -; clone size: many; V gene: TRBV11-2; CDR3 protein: CASSPGPGELFF; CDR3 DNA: TGTGCCAGCAGCCCGGGACCCGGGGAGCTGTTTTTT
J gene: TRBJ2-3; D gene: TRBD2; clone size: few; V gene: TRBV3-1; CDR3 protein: CASSQPGRVPDTQYF; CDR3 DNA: TGTGCCAGCAGCCAACCCGGGAGGGTCCCCGATACGCAGTATTTT
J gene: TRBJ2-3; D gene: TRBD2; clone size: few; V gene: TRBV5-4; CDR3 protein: CASSLSAGETQYF; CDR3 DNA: TGTGCCAGCAGCTTGTCGGCGGGGGAGACGCAGTATTTT
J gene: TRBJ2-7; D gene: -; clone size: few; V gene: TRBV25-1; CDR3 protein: CASKDPVSYEQYF; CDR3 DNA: TGTGCCAGCAAAGACCCGGTCTCCTACGAGCAGTACTTC
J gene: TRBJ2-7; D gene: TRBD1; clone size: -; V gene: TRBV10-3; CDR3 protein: CAISGGSGQNYEQYF; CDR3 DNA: TGTGCCATCAGTGGGGGCTCGGGACAGAACTACGAGCAGTACTTC
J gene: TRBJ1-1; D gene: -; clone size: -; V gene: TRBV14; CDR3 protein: CASSQKGMNTEAFF; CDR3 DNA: TGTGCCAGCAGCCAAAAAGGGATGAACACTGAAGCTTTCTTT
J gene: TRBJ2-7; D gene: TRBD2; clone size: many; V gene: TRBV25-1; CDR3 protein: CASSGSGNSYEQYF; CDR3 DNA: TGTGCCAGCAGTGGTAGCGGGAACTCCTACGAGCAGTACTTC
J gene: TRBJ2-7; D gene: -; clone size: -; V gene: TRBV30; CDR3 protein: CAWRMYYEQYF; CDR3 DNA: TGTGCCTGGAGGATGTACTACGAGCAGTACTTC
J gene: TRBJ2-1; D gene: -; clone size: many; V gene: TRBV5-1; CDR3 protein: CASSLGQGGHNEQFF; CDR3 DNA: TGCGCCAGCAGCTTGGGGCAGGGAGGTCACAATGAGCAGTTCTTC
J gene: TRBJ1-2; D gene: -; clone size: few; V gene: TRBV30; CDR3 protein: CAWTPHPNYGYTF; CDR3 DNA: TGTGCCTGGACCCCGCATCCTAACTATGGCTACACCTTC
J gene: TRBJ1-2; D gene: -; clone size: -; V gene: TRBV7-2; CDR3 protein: CASRSNIRYTF; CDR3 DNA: TGTGCCAGCAGATCCAATATACGCTACACCTTC
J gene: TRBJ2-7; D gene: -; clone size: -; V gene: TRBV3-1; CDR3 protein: CASSQELASYEQYF; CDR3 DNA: TGTGCCAGCAGCCAAGAACTCGCCTCCTACGAGCAGTACTTC
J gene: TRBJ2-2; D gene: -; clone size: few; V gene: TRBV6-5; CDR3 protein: CASSYGQGGELFF; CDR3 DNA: TGTGCCAGCAGTTACGGGCAGGGCGGGGAGCTGTTTTTT
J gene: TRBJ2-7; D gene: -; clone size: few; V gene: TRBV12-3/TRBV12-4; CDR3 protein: CASQPTRGERNEQYF; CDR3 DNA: TGTGCCAGCCAACCTACGCGAGGGGAGAGGAACGAGCAGTACTTC
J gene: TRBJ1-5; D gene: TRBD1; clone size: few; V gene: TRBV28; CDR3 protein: CASSLQDRVFSNQPQHF; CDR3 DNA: TGTGCCAGCAGTTTACAAGACAGGGTCTTTAGCAATCAGCCCCAGCATTTT
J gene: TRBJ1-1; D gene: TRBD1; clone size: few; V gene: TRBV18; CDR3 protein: CASSPPTGESTEAFF; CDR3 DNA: TGTGCCAGCTCACCACCCACAGGGGAGAGCACTGAAGCTTTCTTT
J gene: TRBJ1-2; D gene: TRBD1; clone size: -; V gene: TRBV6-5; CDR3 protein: CASRTGIYGYTF; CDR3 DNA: TGTGCCAGCAGGACAGGGATCTATGGCTACACCTTC
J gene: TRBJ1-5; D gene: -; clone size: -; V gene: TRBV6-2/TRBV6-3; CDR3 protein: CASTDRGNGLVNQPQHF; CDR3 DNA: TGTGCCAGCACCGACCGGGGCAACGGTCTAGTCAATCAGCCCCAGCATTTT
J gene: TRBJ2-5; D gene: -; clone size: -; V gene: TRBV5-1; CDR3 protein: CASSPGQAEETQYF; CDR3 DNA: TGCGCCAGCAGCCCCGGACAAGCCGAAGAGACCCAGTACTTC
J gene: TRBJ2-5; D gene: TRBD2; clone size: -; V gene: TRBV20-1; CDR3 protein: CSASSGGAQATQYF; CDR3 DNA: TGCAGTGCTTCCAGCGGGGGGGCCCAAGCGACCCAGTACTTC
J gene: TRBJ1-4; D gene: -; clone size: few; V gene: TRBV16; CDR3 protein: CASSQSGRKGEKLFF; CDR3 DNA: TGTGCCAGCAGCCAATCCGGGAGGAAAGGTGAAAAACTGTTTTTT
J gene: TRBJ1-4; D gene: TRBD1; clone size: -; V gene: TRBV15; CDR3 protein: CATSPGQGVRGYEKLFF; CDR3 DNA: TGTGCCACCAGCCCGGGACAGGGTGTAAGGGGTTACGAAAAACTGTTTTTT
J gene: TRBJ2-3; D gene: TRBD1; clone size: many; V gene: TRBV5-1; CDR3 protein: CASSLARWGQTTDTQYF; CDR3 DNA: TGCGCCAGCAGCTTGGCTCGGTGGGGACAGACCACAGATACGCAGTATTTT
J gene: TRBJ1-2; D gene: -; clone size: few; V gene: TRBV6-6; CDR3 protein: CASSYYGSGEGYTF; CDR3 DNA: TGTGCCAGCAGTTACTACGGATCAGGGGAGGGCTACACCTTC
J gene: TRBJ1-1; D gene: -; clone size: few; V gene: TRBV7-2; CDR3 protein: CASSFSQGGTEAFF; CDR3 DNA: TGTGCCAGCAGCTTCTCTCAGGGAGGGACTGAAGCTTTCTTT
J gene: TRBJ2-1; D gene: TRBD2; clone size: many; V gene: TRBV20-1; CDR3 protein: CSARTSGSPFAYNEQFF; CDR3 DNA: TGCAGTGCTAGGACTAGCGGGAGTCCCTTCGCCTACAATGAGCAGTTCTTC